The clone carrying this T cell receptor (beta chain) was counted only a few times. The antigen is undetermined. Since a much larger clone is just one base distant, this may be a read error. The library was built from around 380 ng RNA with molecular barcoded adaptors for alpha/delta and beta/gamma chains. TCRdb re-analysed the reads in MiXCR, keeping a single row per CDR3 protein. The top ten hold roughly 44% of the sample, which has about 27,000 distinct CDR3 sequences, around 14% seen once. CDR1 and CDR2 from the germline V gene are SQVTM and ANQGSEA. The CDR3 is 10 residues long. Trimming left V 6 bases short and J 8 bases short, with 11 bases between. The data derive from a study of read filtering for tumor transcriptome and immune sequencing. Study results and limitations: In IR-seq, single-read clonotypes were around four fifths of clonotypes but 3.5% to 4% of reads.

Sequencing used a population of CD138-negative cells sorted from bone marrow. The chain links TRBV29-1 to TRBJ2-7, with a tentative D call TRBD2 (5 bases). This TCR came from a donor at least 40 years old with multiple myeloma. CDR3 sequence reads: CSVFGKQQYF. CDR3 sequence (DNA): TGCAGCGTGTTCGGGAAGCAGCAGTACTTC.